The clone carrying this TCR beta chain occurred a few times. These data originate in a study of blood T cells in healthy people across ages. Peripheral blood was drawn, around 9.5 milliliters per donor. Trimming removed 6 bases at V and 13 bases at J, with 12 bases between. The CDR3 has 11 residues. Then a second PCR, running about 6 to 12 cycles, was carried out with a sample-barcoded 5' primer and a J-beta primer mix. Sequencing recovered at least 2.5 million CDR3-containing paired-end reads from each sample. TCRdb re-analysed the 5' RACE reads in MiXCR, keeping a single row per CDR3 protein. This sample has 950,000 to 1,200,000 distinct CDR3 sequences; roughly two fifths occur once, and the top ten carry about an eighth.

The chain recombines TRBV12-3 or TRBV12-4 with TRBJ2-2; D remains ambiguous. This TCR derives from a man in his late teens or twenties in good health. Sequencing input: blood. Written as DNA, the CDR3 is TGTGCCAGCAGCCCGCTCCCGAGGCTGTTTTTT. Amino acids: CASSPLPRLFF.